The sequence of this TCR beta chain was determined in a study of shared clonotypes between healthy human individuals. Study details: Each donor contributed plates that comprised three CD4 naive, three CD4 memory, two CD8 naive and one CD8 memory.

Whole-study findings and limits: Sampling involved blood alone; tissue repertoires likely differ.

This clone was recorded many times. The antigen is undetermined. Sequencing was performed with immunoSEQ multiplex PCR; in TCRdb, only in-frame clones are kept and a portion is missing. Found here are approximately 320,000 clones, under 80% of them singletons; the top ten hold approximately 10%. This CDR3 has 14 amino acids. Germline CDR1 and CDR2: MNHEY and SVGAGI. Trimming took off 4 bases at V and 7 bases at J, with 16 bases between the two ends. Sequences were obtained from memory CD4+ T cells sorted from blood. As for subset: CD45RA-negative fraction. The chain joins TRBV6-5 to TRBJ2-5; D is unresolved. The receptor was derived from a young man in good health. The CDR3: CASSSLIGIGTQYF. CDR3 coding DNA: TGTGCCAGCAGTTCACTGATTGGGATAGGGACCCAGTACTTC.